Listed below are T cell receptor beta chains from one sample, sequenced in a study of shared clonotypes between healthy human individuals. Assay: immunoSEQ multiplex PCR; the TCRdb copy retains only in-frame clones and omits some. The sample has about 470,000 clones, around 79% seen once. The source material was PBMCs. Receptors originate from a woman aged 40 to 49 in good health. Some clones in this sample may be carry-over from other donors' samples. Each CDR3 is given with its conserved first and last residue. The D gene is left open where the match is weak. Not every row has a clone size; where given, it reads once, few, many or a size class.

J gene: TRBJ2-7; clone size: NA; D gene: NA; V gene: TRBV7-2; CDR3 DNA: TGTGCCAGCAGCCCTGAAGGGCGTTCCCCCCCCTACGAGCAGTACTTC; CDR3 protein: CASSPEGRSPPYEQYF
J gene: TRBJ2-7; clone size: NA; D gene: TRBD2; V gene: TRBV7-9; CDR3 DNA: TGTGCCAGCAGCCGGGGGGGACTAGCGAACGAGCAGTACTTC; CDR3 protein: CASSRGGLANEQYF
J gene: TRBJ2-6; clone size: NA; D gene: TRBD2; V gene: TRBV25-1; CDR3 DNA: TGTGCCAGCAGTGAAGGGGGAGGGCCCTCTGGGGCCAACGTCCTGACTTTC; CDR3 protein: CASSEGGGPSGANVLTF
J gene: TRBJ2-2; clone size: NA; D gene: NA; V gene: TRBV6-1; CDR3 DNA: TGTGCCAGCAGTCCCCGGGCCACGAACACCGGGGAGCTGTTTTTT; CDR3 protein: CASSPRATNTGELFF
J gene: TRBJ1-2; clone size: once; D gene: NA; V gene: TRBV30; CDR3 DNA: TGTGCCTGGAGTGTGGATAGCTATGGCTACACCTTC; CDR3 protein: CAWSVDSYGYTF
J gene: TRBJ2-6; clone size: NA; D gene: NA; V gene: TRBV29-1; CDR3 DNA: TGCAGCGTTGATACTTATAGCATACAAAGTCGGGCCAACGTCCTGACTTTC; CDR3 protein: CSVDTYSIQSRANVLTF
J gene: TRBJ2-7; clone size: NA; D gene: NA; V gene: TRBV4-1; CDR3 DNA: TGCGCCAGCAGCCAAGACTTTCCCAGGGTCTCCGAGCAGTACTTC; CDR3 protein: CASSQDFPRVSEQYF
J gene: TRBJ1-1; clone size: NA; D gene: NA; V gene: TRBV5-8; CDR3 DNA: TGTGCCAGCAGCTTTAAGGGGGGCTTTGACACTGAAGCTTTCTTT; CDR3 protein: CASSFKGGFDTEAFF
J gene: TRBJ1-1; clone size: NA; D gene: TRBD1; V gene: TRBV7-9; CDR3 DNA: TGTGCCAGCAGCTCCGCCGGGACAGGTGGGACTGAAGCTTTCTTT; CDR3 protein: CASSSAGTGGTEAFF
J gene: TRBJ2-7; clone size: NA; D gene: NA; V gene: TRBV7-8; CDR3 DNA: TGTGCCAGCAGCCCCCGTCGGGAAGCCTACGAGCAGTACTTC; CDR3 protein: CASSPRREAYEQYF
J gene: TRBJ1-5; clone size: NA; D gene: NA; V gene: TRBV18; CDR3 DNA: TGTGCCAGCTCAGCGGTCTACGGCCCTAATCAGCCCCAGCATTTT; CDR3 protein: CASSAVYGPNQPQHF
J gene: TRBJ1-4; clone size: NA; D gene: TRBD1; V gene: TRBV19; CDR3 DNA: TGTGCCAGTAGCCTCGCCGGGACAGGGTATGAAAAACTGTTTTTT; CDR3 protein: CASSLAGTGYEKLFF
J gene: TRBJ1-2; clone size: NA; D gene: NA; V gene: TRBV5-5; CDR3 DNA: TGTGCCAGCAGCTTGGGATCCTCAGGGAGCTCTGGCTACACCTTC; CDR3 protein: CASSLGSSGSSGYTF
J gene: TRBJ2-1; clone size: NA; D gene: NA; V gene: TRBV18; CDR3 DNA: TGTGCCAGCTCCCCAAAGGGCTACAATGAGCAGTTCTTC; CDR3 protein: CASSPKGYNEQFF
J gene: TRBJ2-6; clone size: few; D gene: TRBD1; V gene: TRBV19; CDR3 DNA: TGTGCCAGTAGTGCAATAAGGACAGGAACTGGGGCCAACGTCCTGACTTTC; CDR3 protein: CASSAIRTGTGANVLTF
J gene: TRBJ2-5; clone size: NA; D gene: NA; V gene: TRBV7-9; CDR3 DNA: TGTGCCAGCAGCTTAGCGCCGGGGAACTCGGAGACCCAGTACTTC; CDR3 protein: CASSLAPGNSETQYF
J gene: TRBJ2-7; clone size: NA; D gene: NA; V gene: TRBV6-5; CDR3 DNA: TGTGCCAGCAGTTACGGGGACACGGGCTACTACGAGCAGTACTTC; CDR3 protein: CASSYGDTGYYEQYF